This TCR beta chain was observed in a study of T cells after yellow fever vaccination. TCRdb ran MiXCR on the 5' RACE reads and lists one entry per CDR3 protein. The sample includes roughly 320,000 distinct CDR3 sequences, over 8.5% of them seen just once. CDR1 is SEHNR and CDR2 is FQNEAQ in the germline V gene (reference sequence). V dropped 0 bases and J dropped 7; count of bases not matched to a gene: 2. The CDR3 extends over 14 amino acids. This clonotype has a handful of counts. The genes are TRBV7-9 and TRBJ2-1, with TRBD2 matching over 8 bases. The TCR was taken from a man between 18 and 29 years old who received the YFV17D yellow fever vaccine. The sample here was CD4+ T cells sorted from PBMCs, taken 45 days after the yellow fever booster vaccination. The CDR3 DNA follows: TGTGCCAGCAGCTTAGCGTTAGCGGGGAATGAGCAGTTCTTC. As protein: CASSLALAGNEQFF.